The subject of this entry is one T cell receptor (beta chain). The antigen is unknown. This sample was taken from a study of T cells after yellow fever vaccination. Study-wide background: The authors prepared low-cell-number fractions using SMART-Seq v4 Ultra Low Input.

Findings and limits, study-wide: Contaminants from the bulk population, in the form of abundant clonotypes, could be found in FACS-sorted repertoires.

TCRdb independently ran MiXCR on the 5' RACE reads; one entry per CDR3 protein. The sample comprises some 340,000 distinct CDR3 sequences, roughly a tenth of which are singletons, and around 3.2% rests with the top ten. Per the germline V gene, CDR1 is MNHEY and CDR2 is SVGEGT. V trimming: 8 bases; J trimming: 4 bases; junction bases outside the gene matches: 10. CDR3 length equals 14 residues. The clonotype originates from a man aged 18 to 29 who received the YFV17D yellow fever vaccine. This material consisted of CD4+ T cells sorted from PBMCs, taken 45 days after the yellow fever booster vaccination. The V gene is TRBV6-2 or TRBV6-3, the J gene TRBJ1-1; 7 bases line up with TRBD1. This chain's CDR3 is CASRNRGGGTEAFF. DNA for the CDR3: TGTGCCAGCCGCAACAGGGGAGGAGGCACTGAAGCTTTCTTT.